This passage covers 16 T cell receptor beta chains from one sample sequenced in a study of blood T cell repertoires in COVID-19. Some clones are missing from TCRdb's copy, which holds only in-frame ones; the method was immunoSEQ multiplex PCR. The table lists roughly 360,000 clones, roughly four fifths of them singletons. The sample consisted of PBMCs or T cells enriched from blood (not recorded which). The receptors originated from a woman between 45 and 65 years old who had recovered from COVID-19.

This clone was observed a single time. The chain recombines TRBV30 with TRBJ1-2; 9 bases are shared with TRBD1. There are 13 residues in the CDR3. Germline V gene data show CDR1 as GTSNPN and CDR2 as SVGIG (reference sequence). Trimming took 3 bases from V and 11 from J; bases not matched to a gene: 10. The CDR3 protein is CAWREFDRGWYTF. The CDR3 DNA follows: TGTGCCTGGAGAGAATTCGACAGGGGGTGGTACACCTTC.

CDR3 loop: CASSLRSQGVYGYTF. CDR3 bases: TGTGCCAGCAGCTTACGTAGCCAGGGCGTTTATGGCTACACCTTC. The chain employs TRBV7-2 and TRBJ1-2; D perhaps matches TRBD1 (5 bases). Germline assignment: CDR1 SGHTA and CDR2 FQGNSA. Trimming took 2 bases from V and 5 from J, leaving 15 bases between them. This CDR3 spans 15 amino acids.

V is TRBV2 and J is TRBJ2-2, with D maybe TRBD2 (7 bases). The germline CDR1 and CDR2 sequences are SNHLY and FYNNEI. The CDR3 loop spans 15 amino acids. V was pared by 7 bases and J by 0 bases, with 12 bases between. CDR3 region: CASMAGASNTGELFF. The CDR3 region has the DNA TGTGCCAGCATGGCGGGGGCGTCGAACACCGGGGAGCTGTTTTTT. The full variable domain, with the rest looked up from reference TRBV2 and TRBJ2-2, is EPEVTQTPSHQVTQMGQEVILRCVPISNHLYFYWYRQILGQKVEFLVSFYNNEISEKSEIFDDQFSVERPDGSNFTLKIRSTKLEDSAMYFCASMAGASNTGELFFGEGSRLTVL.

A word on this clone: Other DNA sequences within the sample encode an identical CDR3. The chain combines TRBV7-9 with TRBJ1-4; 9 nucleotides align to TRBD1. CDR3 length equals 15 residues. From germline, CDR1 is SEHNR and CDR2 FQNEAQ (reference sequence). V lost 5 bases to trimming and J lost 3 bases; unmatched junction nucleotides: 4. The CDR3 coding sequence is TGTGCCAGCAGCCTACAGGGGGCCTCTAATGAAAAACTGTTTTTT. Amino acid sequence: CASSLQGASNEKLFF.

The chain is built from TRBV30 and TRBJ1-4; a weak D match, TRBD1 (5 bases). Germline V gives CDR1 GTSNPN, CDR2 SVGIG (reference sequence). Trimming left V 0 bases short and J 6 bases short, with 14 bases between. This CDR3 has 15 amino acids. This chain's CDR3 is CAWSVHGQGDEKLFF. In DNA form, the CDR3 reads TGTGCCTGGAGTGTACATGGTCAGGGTGATGAAAAACTGTTTTTT.

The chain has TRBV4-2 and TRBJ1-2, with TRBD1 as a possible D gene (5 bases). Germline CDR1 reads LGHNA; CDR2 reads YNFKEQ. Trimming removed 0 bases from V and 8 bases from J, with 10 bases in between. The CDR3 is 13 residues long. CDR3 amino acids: CASSQEMGLGYTF. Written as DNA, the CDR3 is TGTGCCAGCAGCCAAGAAATGGGGCTCGGCTACACCTTC.

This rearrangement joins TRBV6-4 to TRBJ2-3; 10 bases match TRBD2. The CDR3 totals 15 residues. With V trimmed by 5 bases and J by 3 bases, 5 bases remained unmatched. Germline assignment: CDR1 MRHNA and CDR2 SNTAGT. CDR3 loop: CASSHLAGATDTQYF. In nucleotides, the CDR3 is TGTGCCAGCAGTCACCTAGCGGGAGCGACAGATACGCAGTATTTT.

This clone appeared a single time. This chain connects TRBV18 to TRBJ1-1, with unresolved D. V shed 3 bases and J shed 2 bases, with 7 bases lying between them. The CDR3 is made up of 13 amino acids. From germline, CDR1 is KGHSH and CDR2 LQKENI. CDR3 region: CASSPLPNTEAFF. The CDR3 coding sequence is TGTGCCAGCTCACCTCTCCCTAACACTGAAGCTTTCTTT. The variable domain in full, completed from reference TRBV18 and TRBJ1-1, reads NAGVMQNPRHLVRRRGQEARLRCSPMKGHSHVYWYRQLPEEGLKFMVYLQKENIIDESGMPKERFSAEFPKEGPSILRIQQVVRGDSAAYFCASSPLPNTEAFFGQGTRLTVV.

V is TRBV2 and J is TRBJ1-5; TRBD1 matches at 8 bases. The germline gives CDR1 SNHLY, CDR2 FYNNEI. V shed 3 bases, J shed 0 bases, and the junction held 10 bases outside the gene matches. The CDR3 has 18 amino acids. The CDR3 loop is CASSEGTGLLYSNQPQHF. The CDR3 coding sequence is TGTGCCAGCAGTGAGGGGACAGGTTTACTGTATAGCAATCAGCCCCAGCATTTT. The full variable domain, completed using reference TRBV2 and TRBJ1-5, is EPEVTQTPSHQVTQMGQEVILRCVPISNHLYFYWYRQILGQKVEFLVSFYNNEISEKSEIFDDQFSVERPDGSNFTLKIRSTKLEDSAMYFCASSEGTGLLYSNQPQHFGDGTRLSIL.

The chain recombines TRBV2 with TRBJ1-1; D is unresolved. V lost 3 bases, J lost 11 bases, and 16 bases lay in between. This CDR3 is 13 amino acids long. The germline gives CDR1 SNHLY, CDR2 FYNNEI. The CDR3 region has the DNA TGTGCCAGCAGTGACGGTTTCAGCGGCGCCGCTTTCTTT. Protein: CASSDGFSGAAFF. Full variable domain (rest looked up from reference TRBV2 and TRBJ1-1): EPEVTQTPSHQVTQMGQEVILRCVPISNHLYFYWYRQILGQKVEFLVSFYNNEISEKSEIFDDQFSVERPDGSNFTLKIRSTKLEDSAMYFCASSDGFSGAAFFGQGTRLTVV.

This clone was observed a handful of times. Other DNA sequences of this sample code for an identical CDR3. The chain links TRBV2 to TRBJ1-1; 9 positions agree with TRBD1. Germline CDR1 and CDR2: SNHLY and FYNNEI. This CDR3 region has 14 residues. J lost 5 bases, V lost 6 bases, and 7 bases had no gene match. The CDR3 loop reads CASRNTGGGTEAFF. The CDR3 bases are TGTGCCAGCAGAAATACAGGGGGCGGTACTGAAGCTTTCTTT.

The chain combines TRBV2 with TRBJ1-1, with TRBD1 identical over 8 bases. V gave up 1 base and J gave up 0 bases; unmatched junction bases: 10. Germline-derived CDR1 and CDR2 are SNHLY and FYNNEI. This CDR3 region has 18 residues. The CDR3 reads CASSEGRQGASVNTEAFF. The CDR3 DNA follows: TGTGCCAGCAGTGAAGGGCGTCAGGGGGCATCGGTGAACACTGAAGCTTTCTTT.

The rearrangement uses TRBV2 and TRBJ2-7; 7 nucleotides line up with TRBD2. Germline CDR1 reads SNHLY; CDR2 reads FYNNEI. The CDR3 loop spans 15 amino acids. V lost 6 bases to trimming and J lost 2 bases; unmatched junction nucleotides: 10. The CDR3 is CASRGGYGLTYEQYF. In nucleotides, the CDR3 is TGTGCCAGCAGGGGGGGGTACGGACTTACCTACGAGCAGTACTTC.

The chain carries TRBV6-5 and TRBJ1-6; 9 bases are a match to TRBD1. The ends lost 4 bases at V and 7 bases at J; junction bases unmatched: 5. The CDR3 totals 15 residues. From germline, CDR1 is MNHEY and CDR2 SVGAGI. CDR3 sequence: CASSSWTGVNSPLHF. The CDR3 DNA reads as TGTGCCAGCAGTTCCTGGACAGGGGTAAATTCACCCCTCCACTTT.

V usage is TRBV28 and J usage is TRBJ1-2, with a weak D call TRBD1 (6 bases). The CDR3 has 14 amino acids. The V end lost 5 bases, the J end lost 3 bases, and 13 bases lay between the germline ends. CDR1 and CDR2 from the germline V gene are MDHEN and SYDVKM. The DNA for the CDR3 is TGTGCCAGCAGTAGCGGGGGCGCGGACTATGGCTACACCTTC. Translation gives CASSSGGADYGYTF.

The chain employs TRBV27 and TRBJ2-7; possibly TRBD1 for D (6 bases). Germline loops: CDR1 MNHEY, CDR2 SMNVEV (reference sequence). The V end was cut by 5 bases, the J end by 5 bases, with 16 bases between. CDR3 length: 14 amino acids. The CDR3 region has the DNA TGTGCCAGCAGTCCACAACAGGGTTTCAACGAGCAGTACTTC. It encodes CASSPQQGFNEQYF.